Listed below are T cell receptor beta chains from one sample, sequenced in a study of blood T cell repertoires in COVID-19. Assay used: immunoSEQ multiplex PCR; TCRdb lists only in-frame clones, some missing. The profile shows 130,000 or so clones, around four fifths of them singletons. The sequencing sample was made of PBMCs or T cells enriched from blood (not recorded which). These receptors were obtained from a man aged 35-49 years with acute COVID-19. CDR3s include the opening cysteine and the closing phenylalanine or tryptophan. The D gene is left open where the match is weak. Size is stated for part of the rows, as once, few or many counts, or as a class when the clone is expanded.

D gene,J gene,V gene,clone size,CDR3 protein,CDR3 DNA
TRBD1,TRBJ2-1,TRBV5-1,-,CASSFTGDNEQFF,TGCGCCAGCAGCTTCACAGGGGACAATGAGCAGTTCTTC
-,TRBJ2-3,TRBV7-9,-,CASSFNTDTQYF,TGTGCCAGCAGCTTTAACACAGATACGCAGTATTTT
TRBD1,TRBJ2-7,TRBV11-2,-,CASSFDRGGEQYF,TGTGCCAGCAGCTTCGACAGGGGCGGCGAGCAGTACTTC
TRBD2,TRBJ2-1,TRBV10-1,-,CASSEGGGGTNEQFF,TGCGCCAGCAGTGAAGGCGGCGGGGGTACCAATGAGCAGTTCTTC
-,TRBJ1-6,TRBV5-4,-,CASRALGDINSPLHF,TGTGCCAGCAGGGCCCTGGGGGACATTAATTCACCCCTCCACTTT
-,TRBJ1-3,TRBV11-2,-,CASVRTAGNTIYF,TGTGCCAGCGTCCGGACAGCTGGAAACACCATATATTTT
-,TRBJ1-5,TRBV7-2,-,CASSSSRGNQPQHF,TGTGCCAGCAGCTCCTCTCGGGGCAATCAGCCCCAGCATTTT
-,TRBJ1-5,TRBV28,-,CASSLGGAINQPQHF,TGTGCCAGCAGTTTAGGAGGGGCGATCAATCAGCCCCAGCATTTT
TRBD1,TRBJ1-5,TRBV29-1,once,CSVTKGDSGQPQHF,TGCAGCGTCACTAAGGGGGACAGCGGGCAGCCCCAGCATTTT
-,TRBJ1-6,TRBV4-1,many,CASSQDGGARYNSPLHF,TGCGCCAGCAGCCAAGATGGGGGGGCCCGCTATAATTCACCCCTCCACTTT
TRBD2,TRBJ2-1,TRBV28,-,CASSPGTSGSNEQFF,TGTGCCAGCAGTCCCGGGACTAGCGGGAGTAATGAGCAGTTCTTC
TRBD1,TRBJ1-3,TRBV5-1,-,CASSLVGQGNLGNTIYF,TGCGCCAGCAGCTTGGTCGGACAGGGGAACCTTGGAAACACCATATATTTT
-,TRBJ1-2,TRBV6-4,-,CASSDDGGGYGYTF,TGTGCCAGCAGTGACGACGGCGGGGGCTATGGCTACACCTTC
-,TRBJ1-2,TRBV3-1/TRBV3-2,-,CASSQEDTGYGYTF,TGTGCCAGCAGCCAAGAGGACACAGGCTATGGCTACACCTTC
-,TRBJ2-5,TRBV5-1,-,CASRESGETQYF,TGCGCCAGCAGGGAGAGCGGGGAGACCCAGTACTTC
TRBD1,TRBJ1-2,TRBV7-2,-,CASSLGQGRGGYTF,TGTGCCAGCAGCTTAGGACAGGGCCGGGGTGGCTACACCTTC
-,TRBJ2-1,TRBV5-1,-,CASSLVAGAYNEQFF,TGCGCCAGCAGCTTGGTGGCAGGGGCTTACAATGAGCAGTTCTTC
-,TRBJ2-1,TRBV5-1,-,CASSLTLSYNEQFF,TGCGCCAGCAGCTTAACTCTTTCCTACAATGAGCAGTTCTTC
-,TRBJ2-2,TRBV24-1,-,CATSDLTGSSPGELFF,TGTGCCACCAGTGATTTAACTGGTTCCTCTCCCGGGGAGCTGTTTTTT
-,TRBJ1-3,TRBV27,-,CASSQRAGGGNTIYF,TGTGCCAGCAGCCAACGGGCCGGGGGTGGAAACACCATATATTTT
TRBD1,TRBJ2-3,TRBV19,-,CASTDRVETDTQYF,TGTGCCAGTACGGACAGGGTAGAGACAGATACGCAGTATTTT
-,TRBJ2-3,TRBV11-1,-,CASSLAQEDTQYF,TGTGCCAGCAGCTTAGCCCAGGAAGATACGCAGTATTTT
TRBD1,TRBJ1-4,TRBV3-1/TRBV3-2,-,CASSQGGQRPILFF,TGTGCCAGCAGCCAGGGGGGACAGCGCCCCATACTGTTTTTT
TRBD2,TRBJ2-6,TRBV19,once,CASSITSGGLSGANVLTF,TGTGCCAGTAGTATAACTAGCGGGGGACTCTCTGGGGCCAACGTCCTGACTTTC
-,TRBJ2-3,TRBV24-1,-,CATGGSADTQYF,TGTGCCACCGGGGGCAGTGCAGATACGCAGTATTTT
-,TRBJ2-3,TRBV7-2,-,CASSSLAASTDTQYF,TGTGCCAGCAGCTCCTTGGCGGCTAGCACAGATACGCAGTATTTT
-,TRBJ1-2,TRBV6-5,-,CASSRGSDYGYTF,TGTGCCAGCAGTAGGGGATCGGACTATGGCTACACCTTC
-,TRBJ1-6,TRBV7-9,-,CASSFSGDYSPLHF,TGTGCCAGCAGCTTTTCAGGGGATTATTCACCCCTCCACTTT
TRBD1,TRBJ1-2,TRBV11-2,few,CASSSWTGKGGYTF,TGTGCCAGCAGCTCATGGACAGGAAAAGGTGGCTACACCTTC
-,TRBJ1-5,TRBV19,-,CASTSRRGGNQPQHF,TGTGCCAGTACTTCCCGCAGAGGAGGCAATCAGCCCCAGCATTTT
-,TRBJ2-2,TRBV19,-,CASRRIGDLGTGELFF,TGTGCCAGTAGGAGAATTGGAGACCTCGGAACCGGGGAGCTGTTTTTT
-,TRBJ2-3,TRBV29-1,-,CSVELTTSTDTQYF,TGCAGCGTTGAATTGACAACTAGCACAGATACGCAGTATTTT
TRBD1,TRBJ2-7,TRBV6-5,-,CASRMTGGTYEQYF,TGTGCCAGCAGAATGACAGGGGGCACCTACGAGCAGTACTTC
TRBD1,TRBJ2-1,TRBV5-1,-,CASRWGQGGYNEQFF,TGCGCCAGCAGGTGGGGACAGGGGGGCTACAATGAGCAGTTCTTC
-,TRBJ1-5,TRBV28,-,CASQMGVTVNQPQHF,TGTGCCAGCCAGATGGGCGTCACTGTCAATCAGCCCCAGCATTTT
TRBD2,TRBJ2-7,TRBV5-1,-,CASSLLTSGGTEQYF,TGCGCCAGCAGCTTGCTAACTAGCGGGGGTACGGAGCAGTACTTC
-,TRBJ1-5,TRBV5-3,-,CARSLPGEGNQPQHF,TGTGCCAGAAGCTTGCCGGGAGAAGGCAATCAGCCCCAGCATTTT
-,TRBJ1-2,TRBV11-2,-,CASSLGAGDGYTF,TGTGCCAGCAGCTTAGGGGCAGGTGATGGCTACACCTTC
TRBD1,TRBJ1-4,TRBV15,-,CATSFRTGGEKLFF,TGTGCCACCAGCTTTCGGACAGGGGGTGAAAAACTGTTTTTT
TRBD2,TRBJ2-7,TRBV3-1/TRBV3-2,few,CASSLRTSGRRNSYEQYF,TGTGCCAGCAGCCTTAGGACTAGCGGGAGGCGAAACTCCTACGAGCAGTACTTC
-,TRBJ2-6,TRBV7-3,-,CASSSGLSGANVLTF,TGTGCCAGCAGCTCAGGGCTCTCTGGGGCCAACGTCCTGACTTTC
-,TRBJ1-6,TRBV28,-,CASRTGGDSPLHF,TGTGCCAGCAGAACGGGGGGCGATTCACCCCTCCACTTT
TRBD1,TRBJ2-7,TRBV19,-,CASSPDRAEQYF,TGTGCCAGTAGCCCCGACAGGGCCGAGCAGTACTTC
TRBD1,TRBJ1-2,TRBV28,once,CASTPGQGVWYGYTF,TGTGCCAGCACCCCGGGGCAGGGGGTATGGTATGGCTACACCTTC
TRBD2,TRBJ2-1,TRBV5-1,-,CASSLLGGWNEQFF,TGCGCCAGCAGCTTGCTGGGGGGGTGGAATGAGCAGTTCTTC
-,TRBJ2-5,TRBV5-1,once,CASSPGGGDEETQYF,TGCGCCAGCAGCCCCGGCGGGGGCGATGAAGAGACCCAGTACTTC
TRBD1,TRBJ1-1,TRBV19,-,CASSIGQGVSEAFF,TGTGCCAGTAGTATAGGGCAGGGGGTATCTGAAGCTTTCTTT
TRBD1,TRBJ1-1,TRBV12-5,many,CASGLSGQGQAFF,TGTGCTAGTGGTTTGTCGGGACAGGGGCAAGCTTTCTTT
TRBD2,TRBJ2-3,TRBV25-1,once,CASSSGLGTDTQYF,TGTGCCAGCAGTTCCGGACTAGGAACAGATACGCAGTATTTT
-,TRBJ2-7,TRBV7-6,-,CASSLGQYEQYF,TGTGCCAGCAGCTTAGGCCAGTACGAGCAGTACTTC
TRBD1,TRBJ1-1,TRBV18,-,CASSPAGRGNDGAFF,TGTGCCAGCTCACCCGCCGGCAGGGGGAATGACGGAGCTTTCTTT
-,TRBJ1-2,TRBV5-1,-,CASSLEAGTFYGYTF,TGCGCCAGCAGCTTGGAGGCAGGAACCTTCTATGGCTACACCTTC
-,TRBJ2-3,TRBV3-1/TRBV3-2,-,CASSLWGKEDTQYF,TGTGCCAGCAGCCTCTGGGGCAAAGAGGATACGCAGTATTTT
-,TRBJ2-7,TRBV18,-,CASSRLLGEQYF,TGTGCCAGCTCCCGTCTTCTAGGCGAGCAGTACTTC
TRBD2,TRBJ2-1,TRBV3-1/TRBV3-2,-,CASSHPWSGGRHNEQFF,TGTGCCAGCAGCCATCCGTGGAGCGGGGGGCGACACAATGAGCAGTTCTTC
-,TRBJ2-6,TRBV9,-,CASSVAGPGANVLTF,TGTGCCAGCAGCGTAGCAGGGCCTGGGGCCAACGTCCTGACTTTC
-,TRBJ1-5,TRBV2,-,CASSPQGLSNQPQHF,TGTGCCAGCAGTCCTCAGGGTCTTAGCAATCAGCCCCAGCATTTT
-,TRBJ1-5,TRBV5-8,-,CASSRDSSNQPQHF,TGTGCCAGCAGCCGCGACAGCAGCAATCAGCCCCAGCATTTT
TRBD2,TRBJ2-1,TRBV3-1/TRBV3-2,-,CASSQEVGGPGNEQFF,TGTGCCAGCAGCCAAGAAGTGGGAGGGCCGGGGAATGAGCAGTTCTTC